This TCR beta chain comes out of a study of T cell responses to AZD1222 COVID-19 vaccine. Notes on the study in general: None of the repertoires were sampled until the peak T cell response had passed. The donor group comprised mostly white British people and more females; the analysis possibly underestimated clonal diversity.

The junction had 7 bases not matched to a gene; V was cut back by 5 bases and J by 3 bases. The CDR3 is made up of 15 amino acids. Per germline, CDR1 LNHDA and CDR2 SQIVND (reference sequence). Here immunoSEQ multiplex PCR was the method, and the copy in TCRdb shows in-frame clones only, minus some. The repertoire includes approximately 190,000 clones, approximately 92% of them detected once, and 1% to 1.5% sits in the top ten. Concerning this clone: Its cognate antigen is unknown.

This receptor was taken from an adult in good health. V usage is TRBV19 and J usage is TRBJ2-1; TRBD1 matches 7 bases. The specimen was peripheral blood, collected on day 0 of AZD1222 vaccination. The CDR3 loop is CASSSGQTYYNEQFF. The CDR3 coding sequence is TGTGCCAGTAGTTCGGGACAGACCTACTACAATGAGCAGTTCTTC.